Given below is one T cell receptor beta chain in context. Healthy adults negative for HIV, lacking recent acute infections or vaccinations, served as donors. CD4+ cells were split into CD45RA+ naive and CD45RA-negative memory subsets. The data were obtained in a study of shared clonotypes between healthy human individuals. Turning to the study itself: The plates for each donor numbered three CD4 naive, three CD4 memory, two CD8 naive and one CD8 memory.

The assay was immunoSEQ multiplex PCR, and TCRdb's table has in-frame clones only and misses some. The top ten clones hold around 0.38% of a sample with 1,400,000 or so clones, around 98.5% of them seen once. The sequence was obtained from a man aged 25 to 40 in good health. Specimen: naive CD4+ T cells sorted from blood. This sample's subset: CD45RA+ positively selected.

The CDR3 protein is CASSLGPGHSPQHF. The CDR3 DNA sequence: TGTGCCAGCAGCCTGGGGCCAGGGCACAGTCCCCAGCATTTT. The J gene is TRBJ1-5, the V gene TRBV6-5, with D maybe TRBD1 (5 bases). Germline V gene sequence: CDR1 MNHEY, CDR2 SVGAGI. Trimming stripped 6 bases from V and 10 bases from J, with 19 bases between. CDR3 length: 14 amino acids.